The following is a T cell receptor beta chain sequence with its context. After removal of 5 bases from V and 3 bases from J, the junction contained 8 bases not matched to a gene. CDR1 is SGHTA, CDR2 FQGNSA, per germline. This CDR3 has 15 amino acids. The data belong to a study of shared clonotypes between healthy human individuals. Only CD45RO-negative cells positively selected for CCR7 counted as naive CD8 cells, so terminally differentiated effector memory CD45RA+ cells were excluded. Sequencing used immunoSEQ multiplex PCR; TCRdb keeps in-frame clones, though not all of them. The sample yields around 2,100,000 clones, 85% to 95% seen once.

The material sequenced was naive CD8+ T cells sorted from blood. This clonotype originated in a man between 18 and 29 years old in good health. V and J are TRBV7-2 and TRBJ2-7; 9 bases line up with TRBD1. CDR3 residues: CASSQLTGGVYEQYF. CDR3 coding DNA: TGTGCCAGCAGCCAATTGACAGGGGGGGTCTACGAGCAGTACTTC.